This paragraph reports one T cell receptor (beta chain). Its matching antigen is unknown. In building TCR beta libraries, iRepertoire HTBI primers were used together with Arm-PCR of CDR3 regions. Via MiXCR, TCRdb re-called the multiplex PCR reads, giving one row per CDR3 protein. The sample contains 300,000 to 350,000 distinct CDR3 sequences, about 20% of which appear only once. Noted time point: persistent/refractory GD, antithyroid drugs over 5 years with positive TRAb. The authors made the TCR library using RNA they extracted from PBMCs. The sample belongs to a study of regulatory T cells in long-lasting Graves disease. Study conclusions and caveats: Less diverse TCR repertoires were seen in persistent Graves' patients than in newly diagnosed ones. Patients with persistent disease shared roughly 3,000 public clonotypes, outpacing the approximately 950 shared by new patients. TRBV28 was favored in persistent disease, as were TRBJ1-2 and TRBJ2-5.

The CDR3 runs 15 residues. Trimming pared 5 bases from V and 5 bases from J, leaving 19 bases between. Per the germline V gene, CDR1 is LNHDA and CDR2 is SQIVND (reference sequence). The source is a female donor with Graves disease. The genes are TRBV19 and TRBJ2-7; D possibly uses TRBD1 or TRBD2 (5 bases each). The sample in question was peripheral blood mononuclear cells (PBMCs), obtained when the disease was refractory, from a patient treated with antithyroid drugs. In nucleotides, the CDR3 is TGTGCCAGTAGTTTTGGGACCCTTATCGGGGACGAGCAGTACTTC. This encodes CASSFGTLIGDEQYF.